The clone carrying this T cell receptor beta chain was counted ten times or more. Its antigen is currently unknown. Germline CDR1 SQVTM, CDR2 ANQGSEA. The ends were cut back, 5 bases at V and 5 bases at J, with 9 bases in the middle. The CDR3 is 12 amino acids. These data are taken from a study of early T cells in non-severe SARS-CoV-2 infection. Background on the study: Bulk RNA isolated from unsorted whole blood underwent sequencing; chains were not paired.

Study outcomes and limitations: Anti-spike CD8 responses were favored by VDJdb matching, which missed private and CD4 specificities.

The protocol attached unique molecular identifiers to individual cDNA molecules. TCRdb used MiXCR to reprocess the 5' RACE reads, holding one entry per CDR3 protein. The repertoire includes about 58,000 distinct CDR3 sequences, over 10% of them detected once, and under 4% sits in the top ten. V usage is TRBV29-1 and J usage is TRBJ1-4; a possible D gene is TRBD1 (5 bases). Sequenced material: whole blood. This TCR derives from an adult who was a healthcare worker with PCR-confirmed SARS-CoV-2 infection or an uninfected control (not recorded which). The CDR3 is CSVTKGNEKLFF. The CDR3 DNA is TGCAGCGTTACGAAGGGGAATGAAAAACTGTTTTTT. The complete variable domain, with remaining parts taken from reference TRBV29-1 and TRBJ1-4, reads SAVISQKPSRDICQRGTSLTIQCQVDSQVTMMFWYRQQPGQSLTLIATANQGSEATYESGFVIDKFPISRPNLTFSTLTVSNMSPEDSSIYLCSVTKGNEKLFFGSGTQLSVL.